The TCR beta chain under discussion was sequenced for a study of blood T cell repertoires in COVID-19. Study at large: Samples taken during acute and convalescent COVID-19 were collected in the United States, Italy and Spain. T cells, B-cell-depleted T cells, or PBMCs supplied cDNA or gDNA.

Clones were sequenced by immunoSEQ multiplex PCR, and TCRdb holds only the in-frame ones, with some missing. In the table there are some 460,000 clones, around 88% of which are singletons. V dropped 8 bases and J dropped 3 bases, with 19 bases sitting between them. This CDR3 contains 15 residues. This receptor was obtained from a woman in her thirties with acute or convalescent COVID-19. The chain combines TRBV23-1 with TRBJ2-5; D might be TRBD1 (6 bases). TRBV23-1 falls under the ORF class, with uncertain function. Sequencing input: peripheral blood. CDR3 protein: CASPKRGRTEETQYF. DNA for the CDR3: TGCGCCAGCCCTAAAAGGGGTCGGACAGAAGAGACCCAGTACTTC.